The rows below give T cell receptor beta chains drawn from one sample of a study of response to subunit inactivated influenza vaccine. TCRdb used MiXCR to reprocess the RT-PCR reads, holding one entry per CDR3 protein. In the table there are 250,000 to 350,000 distinct CDR3 sequences, around 22% of which are singletons. Material: PBMCs from blood, obtained about 20 months after vaccination. These receptors were taken from a man between 50 and 69 years old who received an inactivated influenza vaccine. The CDR3 runs from the conserved cysteine through the conserved F or W. Each record gives: J gene, V gene, D gene, clone size, CDR3 protein, CDR3 DNA. The D gene is left open where the match is weak. The size of a clone is reported for some rows only, either as once, few or many, or as a class for expanded clones.

J gene: TRBJ1-1; V gene: TRBV10-3; D gene: TRBD1; clone size: few; CDR3 protein: CAIRRQGNTEAFF; CDR3 DNA: TGTGCCATCAGAAGACAGGGGAACACTGAAGCTTTCTTT
J gene: TRBJ2-1; V gene: TRBV7-3; D gene: -; clone size: few; CDR3 protein: CASSLLGGGSNEQFF; CDR3 DNA: TGTGCCAGCAGCTTATTGGGAGGGGGCTCGAATGAGCAGTTCTTC
J gene: TRBJ2-2; V gene: TRBV21-1; D gene: -; clone size: few; CDR3 protein: CASTPTGIFANTGELFF; CDR3 DNA: TGTGCCAGCACGCCGACAGGGATCTTCGCGAACACCGGGGAGCTGTTTTTT
J gene: TRBJ1-6; V gene: TRBV7-2; D gene: -; clone size: few; CDR3 protein: CARGAGSDNSPLHF; CDR3 DNA: TGTGCCCGGGGGGCAGGCTCGGATAATTCACCCCTCCACTTT
J gene: TRBJ1-1; V gene: TRBV12-3/TRBV12-4; D gene: TRBD1; clone size: few; CDR3 protein: CASTGGQGNTEAFF; CDR3 DNA: TGTGCCAGCACCGGTGGACAGGGGAACACTGAAGCTTTCTTT
J gene: TRBJ1-1; V gene: TRBV6-2/TRBV6-3; D gene: -; clone size: once; CDR3 protein: CASSPHLAGLMNTEAFF; CDR3 DNA: TGTGCCAGCAGTCCCCACCTTGCAGGCCTCATGAACACTGAAGCTTTCTTT
J gene: TRBJ2-1; V gene: TRBV29-1; D gene: TRBD2; clone size: -; CDR3 protein: CSVTGLAEINEQFF; CDR3 DNA: TGCAGCGTCACGGGACTAGCGGAAATCAATGAGCAGTTCTTC
J gene: TRBJ1-2; V gene: TRBV12-3/TRBV12-4; D gene: -; clone size: few; CDR3 protein: CASSSGAVYGYTF; CDR3 DNA: TGTGCCAGCAGTTCAGGGGCGGTGTATGGCTACACCTTC
J gene: TRBJ1-1; V gene: TRBV6-5; D gene: TRBD1; clone size: -; CDR3 protein: CASSTSPTGGTEAFF; CDR3 DNA: TGTGCCAGCAGTACTAGCCCGACAGGGGGGACTGAAGCTTTCTTT
J gene: TRBJ2-2; V gene: TRBV27; D gene: -; clone size: few; CDR3 protein: CASAPQGNTGELFF; CDR3 DNA: TGTGCCAGCGCACCACAGGGGAACACCGGGGAGCTGTTTTTT
J gene: TRBJ2-1; V gene: TRBV29-1; D gene: TRBD2; clone size: -; CDR3 protein: CSALPGLAYDEQFF; CDR3 DNA: TGCAGCGCATTACCGGGACTAGCGTACGATGAGCAGTTCTTC
J gene: TRBJ2-7; V gene: TRBV3-1; D gene: -; clone size: -; CDR3 protein: CASSRYNLGEQYF; CDR3 DNA: TGTGCCAGCAGCCGATATAACCTCGGCGAGCAGTACTTC
J gene: TRBJ1-5; V gene: TRBV20-1; D gene: -; clone size: many; CDR3 protein: CSAREVSNQPQHF; CDR3 DNA: TGCAGTGCTAGAGAAGTTAGCAATCAGCCCCAGCATTTT
J gene: TRBJ1-1; V gene: TRBV20-1; D gene: TRBD1; clone size: few; CDR3 protein: CSARTGVREAFF; CDR3 DNA: TGCAGTGCTAGAACAGGGGTCCGAGAAGCTTTCTTT
J gene: TRBJ1-2; V gene: TRBV12-3/TRBV12-4; D gene: -; clone size: few; CDR3 protein: CASSFGSYGYTF; CDR3 DNA: TGTGCCAGCAGTTTCGGTTCCTATGGCTACACCTTC
J gene: TRBJ2-5; V gene: TRBV5-4; D gene: -; clone size: -; CDR3 protein: CASSPRQISETQYF; CDR3 DNA: TGTGCCAGCAGCCCGAGACAGATTTCAGAGACCCAGTACTTC
J gene: TRBJ2-2; V gene: TRBV29-1; D gene: -; clone size: -; CDR3 protein: CSVAGGLNTGELFF; CDR3 DNA: TGCAGCGTTGCCGGCGGATTGAACACCGGGGAGCTGTTTTTT
J gene: TRBJ1-2; V gene: TRBV12-3/TRBV12-4; D gene: TRBD1; clone size: -; CDR3 protein: CASSFIPTGGPYGYTF; CDR3 DNA: TGTGCCAGCAGTTTTATCCCCACAGGGGGCCCCTATGGCTACACCTTC
J gene: TRBJ1-1; V gene: TRBV29-1; D gene: -; clone size: few; CDR3 protein: CSSPGDTEAFF; CDR3 DNA: TGCAGCAGTCCGGGGGACACTGAAGCTTTCTTT
J gene: TRBJ2-5; V gene: TRBV20-1; D gene: -; clone size: -; CDR3 protein: CSANGGKETQYF; CDR3 DNA: TGCAGTGCTAATGGTGGAAAAGAGACCCAGTACTTC
J gene: TRBJ2-7; V gene: TRBV5-6; D gene: -; clone size: -; CDR3 protein: CASSPDRLEQYF; CDR3 DNA: TGTGCCAGCAGCCCAGACCGCCTCGAGCAGTACTTC
J gene: TRBJ1-2; V gene: TRBV20-1; D gene: -; clone size: many; CDR3 protein: CSASNTGYGYTF; CDR3 DNA: TGCAGTGCTTCTAACACGGGCTATGGCTACACCTTC
J gene: TRBJ2-7; V gene: TRBV12-3/TRBV12-4; D gene: -; clone size: few; CDR3 protein: CASSSDRYEQYF; CDR3 DNA: TGTGCCAGCAGTTCCGACAGATACGAGCAGTACTTC
J gene: TRBJ1-2; V gene: TRBV6-5; D gene: -; clone size: few; CDR3 protein: CASSYSPQPLYGYTF; CDR3 DNA: TGTGCCAGCAGTTACTCTCCACAGCCACTCTATGGCTACACCTTC
J gene: TRBJ2-1; V gene: TRBV5-1; D gene: TRBD1; clone size: -; CDR3 protein: CASSGTESGNEQFF; CDR3 DNA: TGCGCCAGCAGCGGGACAGAGTCCGGAAATGAGCAGTTCTTC
J gene: TRBJ1-1; V gene: TRBV5-1; D gene: TRBD1; clone size: few; CDR3 protein: CASSEGQGNTEAFF; CDR3 DNA: TGCGCCAGCAGCGAGGGACAGGGGAACACTGAAGCTTTCTTT